These T cell receptor beta chains were read from a single sample in a study of beta chain features in type 1 diabetes. The protocol was immunoSEQ multiplex PCR, while the TCRdb copy is restricted to in-frame clones and leaves out a portion. Here the sample spans hundreds of thousands of clones, around an eighth being singletons. The specimen sequenced was naive CD4+ T cells from blood. These receptor sequences come from a young man with type 1 diabetes. Each CDR3 is given with its conserved first and last residue. Each record gives: CDR3 DNA, CDR3 protein, CDR3 length, J gene, D gene, clone size, V gene. D genes are given only for firm matches. Rows may omit the clone size; those that give it use once, few, many or a size class.

TGTGCCAGCAGGGCACAGGGGGCGAACACCGGGGAGCTGTTTTTT CASRAQGANTGELFF 15 TRBJ2-2 TRBD1 - TRBV6-1
TGCGCCAGCAGCTCGGGGACTAGCGGCTCCTACAATGAGCAGTTCTTC CASSSGTSGSYNEQFF 16 TRBJ2-1 TRBD2 - TRBV5-1
TGCAGCGTTGGAAGCGGGGGGACCAATGAGCAGTTCTTC CSVGSGGTNEQFF 13 TRBJ2-1 TRBD2 - TRBV29-1
TGTGCCAGCAGTTCTCACGGTCCCTACGAGCAGTACTTC CASSSHGPYEQYF 13 TRBJ2-7 - few TRBV28
TGTGCCAGCAGCTTACCAGGGGGCGTTGGGGATACGCAGTATTTT CASSLPGGVGDTQYF 15 TRBJ2-3 TRBD1 few TRBV7-9
TGTGCCAGCAGCCTGGGTTGGGGAAACTACGAGCAGTACTTC CASSLGWGNYEQYF 14 TRBJ2-7 - - TRBV7-2
TGTGCCAGCAGCCAAGGGGGGGACTCCTACAATGAGCAGTTCTTC CASSQGGDSYNEQFF 15 TRBJ2-1 - - TRBV14
TGTGCCAGTAGTATGGCGAGGCAAATTAATCAGCCCCAGCATTTT CASSMARQINQPQHF 15 TRBJ1-5 - once TRBV19
TGCGCCAGCAGCCAAGAAGGAGGGCTTAGCAATCAGCCCCAGCATTTT CASSQEGGLSNQPQHF 16 TRBJ1-5 - few TRBV4-1
TGTGCCAGCAGTAGGACTGGGAGCAGGGATACGCAGTATTTT CASSRTGSRDTQYF 14 TRBJ2-3 - few TRBV28
TGTGCCAGCAGGGAAGCTACAGAGGCCCTTGGGGACGAGCAGTACTTC CASREATEALGDEQYF 16 TRBJ2-7 - few TRBV6-1
TGCGCCAGCAGCTTGGCCGGGATGGGCGGGGAGCTGTTTTTT CASSLAGMGGELFF 14 TRBJ2-2 - - TRBV5-1
TGTGCCAGCAGCGCTCGACAGGGGAGGACTGAAGCTTTCTTT CASSARQGRTEAFF 14 TRBJ1-1 TRBD1 - TRBV7-9
TGTGCCAGCAGCTTGAGGCAGGGGGACCAAGAGACCCAGTACTTC CASSLRQGDQETQYF 15 TRBJ2-5 TRBD1 - TRBV5-6
TGTGCCATCAGTGATCGGACTAGCATTGAGCAGTTCTTC CAISDRTSIEQFF 13 TRBJ2-1 TRBD2 few TRBV10-3
TGCGCCAGCAGCGCGACAGGGGTCGACATTCAGTACTTC CASSATGVDIQYF 13 TRBJ2-4 TRBD1 - TRBV5-1
TGCAGCGCTTTTTATCAGACAGGATATTGGACCGGGGAGCTGTTTTTT CSAFYQTGYWTGELFF 16 TRBJ2-2 - - TRBV29-1
TGTGCCAGCAGCTTAATTGGCGGGGTTGAGCAGTTCTTC CASSLIGGVEQFF 13 TRBJ2-1 - few TRBV7-9
TGTGCCAGCAGCCCCCCCGGGACAGGGAGTGGTACTGAAGCTTTCTTT CASSPPGTGSGTEAFF 16 TRBJ1-1 TRBD1 few TRBV7-9
TGTGCCAGCAGCGTAGGTCCGGCTACCCAAGAGACCCAGTACTTC CASSVGPATQETQYF 15 TRBJ2-5 - - TRBV9
TGTGCCAGCAGTCCTCGAGGCCTACAGGGGCAAGAGACCCAGTACTTC CASSPRGLQGQETQYF 16 TRBJ2-5 TRBD1 - TRBV27
TGTGCCAGCAGAGCCCTGGAGGGGGTTACCTTTGGGGGAACCTCCTACGAGCAGTACTTC CASRALEGVTFGGTSYEQYF 20 TRBJ2-7 - - TRBV2
TGTGCCTGGAGTGGAGATTATGGCTACACCTTC CAWSGDYGYTF 11 TRBJ1-2 - few TRBV30
TGTGCCTGGAGTGTAAAGGGCCCAAACACCATATATTTT CAWSVKGPNTIYF 13 TRBJ1-3 - - TRBV30
TGCGCCAGCAGCCTCAATACGGACAGGGGACTCCAAGAGACCCAGTACTTC CASSLNTDRGLQETQYF 17 TRBJ2-5 TRBD1 few TRBV4-1
TGCGCCAGCACTCAGGGGTACTATAATTCACCCCTCCACTTT CASTQGYYNSPLHF 14 TRBJ1-6 - few TRBV5-1